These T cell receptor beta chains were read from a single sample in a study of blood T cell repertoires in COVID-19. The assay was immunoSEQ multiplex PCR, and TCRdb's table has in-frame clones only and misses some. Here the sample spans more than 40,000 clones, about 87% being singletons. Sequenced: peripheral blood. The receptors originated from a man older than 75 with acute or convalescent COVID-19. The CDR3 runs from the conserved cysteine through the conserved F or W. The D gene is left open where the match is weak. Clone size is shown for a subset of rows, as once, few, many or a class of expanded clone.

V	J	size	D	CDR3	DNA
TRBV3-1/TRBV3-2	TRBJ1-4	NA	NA	CASSRRTTSNEKLFF	TGTGCCAGCAGCCGCCGGACTACTTCTAATGAAAAACTGTTTTTT
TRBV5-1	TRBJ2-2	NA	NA	CASSLTPNTGELFF	TGCGCCAGCAGCTTGACACCTAACACCGGGGAGCTGTTTTTT
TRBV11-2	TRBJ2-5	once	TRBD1	CASSVGQGGTQYF	TGTGCCAGCAGCGTCGGACAGGGAGGGACCCAGTACTTC
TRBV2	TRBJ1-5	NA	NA	CASRWEKNQPQHF	TGTGCCAGCCGGTGGGAGAAAAATCAGCCCCAGCATTTT
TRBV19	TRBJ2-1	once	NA	CASSIAAGEQFF	TGTGCCAGTAGTATAGCGGCGGGTGAGCAGTTCTTC
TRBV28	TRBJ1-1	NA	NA	CASNRGGDTEAFF	TGTGCCAGCAATCGGGGAGGGGACACTGAAGCTTTCTTT
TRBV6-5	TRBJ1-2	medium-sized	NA	CASTTDRPSAGYTF	TGTGCCAGCACCACCGACAGGCCTTCGGCGGGCTACACCTTC
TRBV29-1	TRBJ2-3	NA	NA	CSDAGAGDTQYF	TGCAGCGACGCGGGGGCCGGTGATACGCAGTATTTT
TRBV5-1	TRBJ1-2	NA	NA	CASSLQGGAVEGYTF	TGCGCCAGCAGCTTACAAGGTGGTGCGGTTGAGGGCTACACCTTC
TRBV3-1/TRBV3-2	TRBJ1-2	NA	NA	CASSRLRTVNYGYTF	TGTGCCAGCAGCCGACTAAGGACAGTTAACTATGGCTACACCTTC
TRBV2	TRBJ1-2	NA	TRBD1	CASSRLAQGRGGYTF	TGTGCCAGCAGTCGTCTAGCACAGGGGAGAGGTGGCTACACCTTC
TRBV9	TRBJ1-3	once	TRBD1	CASSVGGQGRVTIYF	TGTGCCAGCAGCGTAGGCGGACAGGGAAGAGTCACCATATATTTT
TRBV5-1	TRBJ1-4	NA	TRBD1	CASSYGQGNEKLFF	TGCGCCAGCAGTTACGGACAGGGAAATGAAAAACTGTTTTTT
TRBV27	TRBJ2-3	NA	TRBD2	CASRRGLAGGFTSTDTQYF	TGTGCCAGCAGGAGGGGGCTAGCGGGGGGATTTACATCCACAGATACGCAGTATTTT
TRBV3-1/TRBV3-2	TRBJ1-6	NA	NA	CASSQDRGSPLHF	TGTGCCAGCAGCCAAGATCGGGGTTCACCCCTCCACTTT
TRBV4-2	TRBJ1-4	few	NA	CASSQGRVPEKLFF	TGTGCCAGCAGCCAAGGGCGGGTACCTGAAAAACTGTTTTTT
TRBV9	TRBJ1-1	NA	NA	CASSAHLELNTEAFF	TGTGCCAGCAGCGCACACCTAGAACTGAACACTGAAGCTTTCTTT
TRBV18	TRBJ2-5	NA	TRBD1	CASSPLAQTGGNQETQYF	TGTGCCAGCTCACCACTGGCTCAAACAGGGGGCAACCAAGAGACCCAGTACTTC
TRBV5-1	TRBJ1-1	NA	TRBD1	CASSPQGGITEAFF	TGCGCCAGCAGCCCCCAGGGGGGCATCACTGAAGCTTTCTTT
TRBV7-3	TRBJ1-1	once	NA	CASSFSGETEAFF	TGTGCCAGCAGCTTTTCAGGGGAGACTGAAGCTTTCTTT
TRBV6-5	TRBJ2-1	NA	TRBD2	CASSTASGGYNEQFF	TGTGCCAGCAGTACTGCTAGCGGGGGATACAATGAGCAGTTCTTC
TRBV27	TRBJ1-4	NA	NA	CASSSRGVSNEKLFF	TGTGCCAGCAGTTCGCGGGGGGTAAGTAATGAAAAACTGTTTTTT
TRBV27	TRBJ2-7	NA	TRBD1	CASRLRTGGTYEQYF	TGTGCCAGCAGGCTTCGGACAGGGGGAACCTACGAGCAGTACTTC
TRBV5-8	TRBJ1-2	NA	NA	CASSLAGPLVYGYTF	TGTGCCAGCAGCTTGGCAGGGCCGCTTGTCTATGGCTACACCTTC
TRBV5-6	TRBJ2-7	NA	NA	CASSLDGRFYEQYF	TGTGCCAGCAGCTTGGACGGCAGGTTCTACGAGCAGTACTTC
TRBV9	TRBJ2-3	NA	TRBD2	CASSVDSGGADTQYF	TGTGCCAGCAGCGTAGATAGCGGGGGGGCAGATACGCAGTATTTT
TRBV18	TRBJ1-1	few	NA	CASSPRPGLMNTEAFF	TGTGCCAGCTCACCACGCCCGGGATTAATGAACACTGAAGCTTTCTTT
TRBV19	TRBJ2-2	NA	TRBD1	CASSRDRENTGELFF	TGTGCCAGTAGTAGGGACAGGGAGAACACCGGGGAGCTGTTTTTT
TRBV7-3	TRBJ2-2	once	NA	CASSQGGNTGELFF	TGTGCCAGCAGCCAGGGGGGGAACACCGGGGAGCTGTTTTTT
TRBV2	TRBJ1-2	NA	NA	CASSGGINYGYTF	TGTGCCAGCAGCGGGGGGATCAACTATGGCTACACCTTC
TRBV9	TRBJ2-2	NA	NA	CASSSRLEAGELFF	TGTGCCAGCAGCTCCAGACTAGAAGCCGGGGAGCTGTTTTTT
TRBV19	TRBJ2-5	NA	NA	CASSRQRQETQYF	TGTGCCAGTAGTAGGCAGCGGCAAGAGACCCAGTACTTC
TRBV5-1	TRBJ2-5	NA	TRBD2	CASSFGGGALETQYF	TGCGCCAGCAGCTTTGGCGGGGGGGCGCTAGAGACCCAGTACTTC
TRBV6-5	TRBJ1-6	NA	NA	CASSRQNSPLHF	TGTGCCAGCAGTCGACAGAATTCACCCCTCCACTTT
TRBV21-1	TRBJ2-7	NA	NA	CASSKSCKTGRGEQYF	TGTGCCAGCAGCAAAAGTTGTAAGACGGGCCGGGGCGAGCAGTACTTC
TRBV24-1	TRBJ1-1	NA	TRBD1	CATSDPGTGVRGTEAFF	TGTGCCACCAGTGATCCCGGGACAGGGGTTCGGGGCACTGAAGCTTTCTTT
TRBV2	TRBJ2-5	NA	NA	CASSQGGDQETQYF	TGTGCCAGCAGCCAAGGGGGGGACCAAGAGACCCAGTACTTC
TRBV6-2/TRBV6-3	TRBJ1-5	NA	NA	CASSDDGYSNQPQHF	TGTGCCAGCAGTGATGACGGGTATAGCAATCAGCCCCAGCATTTT
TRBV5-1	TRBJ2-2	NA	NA	CASTDRRSSGELFF	TGCGCCAGCACCGACAGACGATCCTCCGGGGAGCTGTTTTTT
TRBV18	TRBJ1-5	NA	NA	CASSPERNQPQHF	TGTGCCAGCTCGCCCGAGCGCAATCAGCCCCAGCATTTT
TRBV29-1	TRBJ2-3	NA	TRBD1	CSVRRGQGSDTQYF	TGCAGCGTACGAAGGGGACAGGGATCAGATACGCAGTATTTT
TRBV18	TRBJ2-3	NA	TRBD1	CASSLGTGGADTQYF	TGTGCCAGCTCGCTCGGGACAGGGGGGGCAGATACGCAGTATTTT
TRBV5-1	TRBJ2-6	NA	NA	CASSSYGIGANVLTF	TGCGCCAGCAGCTCATACGGTATCGGGGCCAACGTCCTGACTTTC
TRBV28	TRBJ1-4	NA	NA	CVACGLPQPEKLFF	TGTGTTGCATGTGGGCTTCCCCAGCCTGAAAAACTGTTTTTT
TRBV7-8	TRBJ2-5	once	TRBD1	CASSRGREETQYF	TGTGCCAGCAGCAGGGGGCGGGAAGAGACCCAGTACTTC
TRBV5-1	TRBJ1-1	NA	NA	CASIPQGPRAGDTEAFF	TGCGCCAGCATCCCCCAGGGACCCAGGGCGGGGGACACTGAAGCTTTCTTT
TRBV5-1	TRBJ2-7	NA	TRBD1	CASSLVSGGTYEQYF	TGCGCCAGCAGCTTGGTGTCAGGGGGTACCTACGAGCAGTACTTC
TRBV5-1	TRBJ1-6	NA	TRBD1	CASSNEGTGAYNSPLHF	TGCGCCAGCAGCAACGAGGGTACAGGGGCGTATAATTCACCCCTCCACTTT
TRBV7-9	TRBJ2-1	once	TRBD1	CASSSLLGDRVSYNEQFF	TGTGCCAGCAGCTCCCTTTTGGGGGACAGGGTTTCCTACAATGAGCAGTTCTTC
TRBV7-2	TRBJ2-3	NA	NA	CASSLSSAGAPTDTQYF	TGTGCCAGCAGCTTATCTTCTGCGGGGGCGCCCACAGATACGCAGTATTTT
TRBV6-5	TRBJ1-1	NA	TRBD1	CASSLWDRRGTEAFF	TGTGCCAGCAGTTTATGGGACAGGAGGGGTACTGAAGCTTTCTTT
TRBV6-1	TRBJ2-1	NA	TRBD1	CASSGRQGANYNEQFF	TGTGCCAGCAGTGGAAGACAGGGGGCCAACTACAATGAGCAGTTCTTC
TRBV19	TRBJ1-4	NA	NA	CASAGTTGEKLFF	TGTGCCAGCGCCGGGACTACAGGTGAAAAACTGTTTTTT
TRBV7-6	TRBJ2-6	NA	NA	CAVPVYASSGANVLTF	TGTGCCGTTCCCGTATATGCGAGCTCTGGGGCCAACGTCCTGACTTTC